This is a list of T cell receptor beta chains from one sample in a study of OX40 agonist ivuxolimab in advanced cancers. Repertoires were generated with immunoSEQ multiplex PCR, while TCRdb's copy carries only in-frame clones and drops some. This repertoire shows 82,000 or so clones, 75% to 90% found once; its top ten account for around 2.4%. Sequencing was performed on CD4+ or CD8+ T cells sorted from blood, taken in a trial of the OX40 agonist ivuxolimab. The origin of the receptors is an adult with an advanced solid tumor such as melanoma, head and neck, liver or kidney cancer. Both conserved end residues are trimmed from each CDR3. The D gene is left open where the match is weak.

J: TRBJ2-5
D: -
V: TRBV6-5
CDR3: ASSFRHNQETQY

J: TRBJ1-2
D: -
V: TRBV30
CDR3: AWSAGPNYGYT

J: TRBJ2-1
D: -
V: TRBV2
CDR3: ASSESVGRANEQF

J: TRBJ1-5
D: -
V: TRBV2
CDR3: ASRRSEDQPQH

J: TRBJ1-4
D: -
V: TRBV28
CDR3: ASSFGQKKLF

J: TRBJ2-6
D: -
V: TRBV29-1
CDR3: SASVSGANVLT

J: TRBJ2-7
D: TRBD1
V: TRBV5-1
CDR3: ASSLEGGNDEQY

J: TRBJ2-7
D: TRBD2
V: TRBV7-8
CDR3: ASSSGGTSGASSYEQY

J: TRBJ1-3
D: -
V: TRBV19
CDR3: ASSIDRDSPAIY

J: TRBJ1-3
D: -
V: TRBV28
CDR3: ASSLPRGGNTIY

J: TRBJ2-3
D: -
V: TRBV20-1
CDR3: SARMDTQY

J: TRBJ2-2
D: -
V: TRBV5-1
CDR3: ASSLRLQPNTGELF

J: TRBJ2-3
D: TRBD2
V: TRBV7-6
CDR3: ASSLETSGSTDTQY

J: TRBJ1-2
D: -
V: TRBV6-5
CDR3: ASSSGGPYDYT

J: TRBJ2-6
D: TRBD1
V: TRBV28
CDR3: ASIPSSGTGGGSGANVLT

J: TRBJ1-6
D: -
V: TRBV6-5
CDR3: ASSYRSARGNSPLH

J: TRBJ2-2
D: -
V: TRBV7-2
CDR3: ASSFRAGGELF

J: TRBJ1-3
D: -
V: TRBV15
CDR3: ATSRDPGTGNTIY

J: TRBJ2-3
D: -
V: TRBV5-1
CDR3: ASSLWGDTQY

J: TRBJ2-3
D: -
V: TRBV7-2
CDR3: ASSSRRTDTQY

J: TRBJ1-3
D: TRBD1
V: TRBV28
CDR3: ASSPGQVSGNTIY

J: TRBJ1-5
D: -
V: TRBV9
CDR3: ASSAGHLNQPQH

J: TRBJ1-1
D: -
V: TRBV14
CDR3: ASSQDGAYTEAF

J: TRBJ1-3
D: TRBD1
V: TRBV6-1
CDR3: ASSADRGYTIY

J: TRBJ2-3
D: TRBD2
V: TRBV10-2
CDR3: ASSEEGWGGFGTDTQY

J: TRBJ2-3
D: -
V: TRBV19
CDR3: ASNGQLFTDTQY

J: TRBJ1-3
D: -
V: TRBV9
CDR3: ASSASGNPSSGNTIY

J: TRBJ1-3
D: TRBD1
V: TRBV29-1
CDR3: SVPGQGGNTIY

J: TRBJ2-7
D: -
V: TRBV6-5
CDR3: ASRVEGGSVYEQY

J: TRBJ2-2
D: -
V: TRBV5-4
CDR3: ASSLDRANTGELF

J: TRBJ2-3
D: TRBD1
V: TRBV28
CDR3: ASNYGQVAQY